This is a list of T cell receptor beta chains from one sample in a study of blood T cell repertoires in COVID-19. TCRdb's copy holds only in-frame clones and misses some; the assay was immunoSEQ multiplex PCR. The sample records roughly 200,000 clones, 65% to 85% being singletons. Sample: peripheral blood. The receptors were gathered from a woman aged 25 to 39 with COVID-19, enrolled during active disease. The CDR3 runs from the conserved cysteine through the conserved F or W. Each record gives: J gene, clone size, V gene, D gene, CDR3 DNA, CDR3 protein. A D gene is named only where the DNA matches it firmly. Clone size is not always given. Where it is, it says once, few, many or a class for expanded clones.

TRBJ2-7 | NA | TRBV2 | NA | TGTGCCAGCAGTGAAGCAGTAGGGGGCGAGCAGTACTTC | CASSEAVGGEQYF
TRBJ2-3 | NA | TRBV19 | TRBD2 | TGTGCCAGTAGCGAGGGACTAGCGGGAGGGCCTTCCACAGATACGCAGTATTTT | CASSEGLAGGPSTDTQYF
TRBJ1-6 | NA | TRBV24-1 | TRBD1 | TGTGCCACCAGTGATTCAAGGACAGGGTCGGGGTCACCCCTCCACTTT | CATSDSRTGSGSPLHF
TRBJ1-2 | NA | TRBV5-8 | NA | TGTGCCAGCAACCGGGGGGGATATGGCTACACCTTC | CASNRGGYGYTF
TRBJ2-7 | NA | TRBV6-2/TRBV6-3 | TRBD1 | TGTGCCAGCAGTTCGGCCCCCGGGACAGGGCGTCTTAGCTCCTACGAGCAGTACTTC | CASSSAPGTGRLSSYEQYF
TRBJ1-5 | NA | TRBV18 | NA | TGTGCCAGCTCACCACCGCGGCAGCTCAATCAGCCCCAGCATTTT | CASSPPRQLNQPQHF
TRBJ1-6 | NA | TRBV28 | TRBD1 | TGTGCCAGCAGTCCCGGGACAGGGCGGGAGTCACCCCTCCACTTT | CASSPGTGRESPLHF
TRBJ2-7 | NA | TRBV6-5 | TRBD1 | TGTGCCAGCAGGGGAAAGGGACAGCCACCCTACGAGCAGTACTTC | CASRGKGQPPYEQYF
TRBJ1-2 | NA | TRBV20-1 | TRBD1 | TGCAGTGCTAGTGAACTACGACAGGGCACCACTAACTATGGCTACACCTTC | CSASELRQGTTNYGYTF
TRBJ2-7 | NA | TRBV19 | TRBD2 | TGTGCCAGTAGTACGGGGGGGGGCGCGGGCTACGAGCAGTACTTC | CASSTGGGAGYEQYF
TRBJ2-3 | once | TRBV6-2/TRBV6-3 | TRBD2 | TGTGCCAGCAGTAGCGGGGGGAACTCAGATACGCAGTATTTT | CASSSGGNSDTQYF
TRBJ1-1 | NA | TRBV5-1 | NA | TGCGCCAGCAGCTTGGATTTAGGGGTCACTGAAGCTTTCTTT | CASSLDLGVTEAFF
TRBJ1-2 | NA | TRBV28 | TRBD1 | TGTGCCAGCAGCAGCGGACAGGATTTCTATGGCTACACCTTC | CASSSGQDFYGYTF
TRBJ1-6 | NA | TRBV6-1 | NA | TGTGCCAGCAGTGAGATGGGCAGCTCCTATAATTCACCCCTCCACTTT | CASSEMGSSYNSPLHF
TRBJ2-1 | NA | TRBV5-4 | TRBD2 | TGTGCCAGCAGCCAGGACTCTAGCGGAACCTACAATGAGCAGTTCTTC | CASSQDSSGTYNEQFF
TRBJ1-5 | NA | TRBV5-4 | NA | TGTGCCAGCAGCTTGGGTCAGGGGACTCAGCCCCAGCATTTT | CASSLGQGTQPQHF
TRBJ1-4 | NA | TRBV6-6 | TRBD1 | TGTGCCAGCAGCCGACCTCCGGGACAGTATAATGAAAAACTGTTTTTT | CASSRPPGQYNEKLFF
TRBJ2-7 | NA | TRBV7-9 | NA | TGTGCCAGCAGCTTGGAGCGGGTTTCTTCCTACGAGCAGTACTTC | CASSLERVSSYEQYF
TRBJ2-1 | NA | TRBV7-9 | TRBD2 | TGTGCCAGCAGCTTAGTTCTAGCGGGAGTTGAGCAGTTCTTC | CASSLVLAGVEQFF
TRBJ2-3 | NA | TRBV7-8 | TRBD2 | TGTGCCAGCAGCCCGCAATCTAGCGGGGGGGCTACGCAGTATTTT | CASSPQSSGGATQYF
TRBJ1-1 | NA | TRBV9 | TRBD1 | TGTGCCAGCAGCGCTACCCCACAGGGGGCGAACACTGAAGCTTTCTTT | CASSATPQGANTEAFF
TRBJ1-6 | NA | TRBV11-1 | TRBD1 | TGTGCCAGCAGCTTCACCTTGACAGGGGGTAATTCACCCCTCCACTTT | CASSFTLTGGNSPLHF